Listed below are T cell receptor beta chains from one sample, sequenced in a study of CD8+ T cells in alopecia areata. Profiled with immunoSEQ multiplex PCR; TCRdb holds only in-frame clones, not every one. The data show some 150,000 clones, roughly three fifths seen once. Sequencing used CD4+ T cells sorted from blood, obtained at week 0. The receptors shown here come from a human donor with alopecia areata. Each CDR3 is given with its conserved first and last residue. Each record gives: V gene, CDR3 length, clone size, D gene, J gene, CDR3 protein, CDR3 DNA. D genes are given only for firm matches. Not all rows give a size; the values are once, few, many and, for expanded clones, a class.

TRBV2,11,-,-,TRBJ1-2,CASSVGRSYTF,TGTGCCAGCAGTGTCGGGCGGAGCTACACCTTC
TRBV30,14,-,-,TRBJ1-1,CAWTLGGLSTEAFF,TGTGCCTGGACGCTTGGGGGATTGAGCACTGAAGCTTTCTTT
TRBV25-1,12,-,-,TRBJ1-2,CASSAIMYGYTF,TGTGCCAGCAGTGCCATTATGTATGGCTACACCTTC
TRBV7-2,14,-,-,TRBJ2-7,CASSYQSIPYEQYF,TGTGCCAGCAGCTATCAATCTATTCCCTACGAGCAGTACTTC
TRBV5-1,13,once,-,TRBJ1-1,CASTRVGVAEAFF,TGCGCCAGCACCAGGGTTGGGGTCGCTGAAGCTTTCTTT
TRBV4-1,14,-,-,TRBJ1-6,CASRTGWGDSPLHF,TGCGCCAGCCGAACAGGGTGGGGGGATTCACCCCTCCACTTT
TRBV7-7,13,-,TRBD1,TRBJ2-7,CASSLDRGGEQYF,TGTGCTAGCAGCTTAGACAGGGGGGGCGAGCAGTACTTC
TRBV30,15,-,-,TRBJ2-5,CAWSALVGRQETQYF,TGTGCCTGGAGTGCTCTTGTAGGGAGACAAGAGACCCAGTACTTC
TRBV5-1,15,-,-,TRBJ1-6,CASSLKGQGGSPLHF,TGCGCCAGCAGCTTGAAGGGGCAGGGAGGATCACCCCTCCACTTT
TRBV29-1,11,once,-,TRBJ2-3,CSVSSADTQYF,TGCAGCGTTTCTAGCGCAGATACGCAGTATTTT
TRBV7-9,16,-,-,TRBJ1-5,CASSFGAFDSNQPQHF,TGTGCCAGCAGCTTCGGCGCATTCGATAGCAATCAGCCCCAGCATTTT
TRBV29-1,12,-,-,TRBJ1-3,CSARDSGNTIYF,TGCAGCGCGCGGGACTCTGGAAACACCATATATTTT
TRBV5-1,15,-,TRBD2,TRBJ2-1,CASSLPSGKGREQFF,TGCGCCAGCAGCTTACCTAGCGGAAAGGGGCGGGAGCAGTTCTTC
TRBV27,15,-,TRBD1,TRBJ1-2,CASSPWDRGHYGYTF,TGTGCCAGCAGTCCTTGGGACAGGGGGCACTATGGCTACACCTTC
TRBV9,14,-,-,TRBJ1-2,CASSPGQGPYGYTF,TGTGCCAGCAGCCCCGGCCAGGGACCCTATGGCTACACCTTC
TRBV13,16,-,-,TRBJ2-7,CASSLGIRPGSYEQYF,TGTGCCAGCAGCTTAGGTATTCGGCCAGGGTCATACGAGCAGTACTTC
TRBV19,14,few,-,TRBJ1-1,CASSDRASHSKAFF,TGTGCCAGTAGCGACCGGGCCTCACATTCGAAAGCTTTCTTT
TRBV11-3,13,-,-,TRBJ1-5,CASSLESNQPQHF,TGTGCCAGCAGCTTAGAGAGCAATCAGCCCCAGCATTTT
TRBV27,13,few,-,TRBJ2-7,CASGIPGLDEQYF,TGTGCCAGCGGTATCCCCGGGCTGGACGAGCAGTACTTC
TRBV25-1,15,-,TRBD2,TRBJ2-1,CASVARSGDRNEQFF,TGTGCCAGCGTCGCGCGTAGCGGGGACCGCAATGAGCAGTTCTTC
TRBV6-6,13,-,-,TRBJ1-2,CATSRGADYGYTF,TGTGCCACCTCACGGGGGGCGGACTATGGCTACACCTTC
TRBV11-2,16,-,-,TRBJ1-1,CASSLNVLDTNTEAFF,TGTGCCAGCAGCTTAAATGTTCTCGACACGAACACTGAAGCTTTCTTT
TRBV7-2,12,-,-,TRBJ2-5,CASSWAMETQYF,TGTGCCAGCAGCTGGGCTATGGAGACCCAGTACTTC
TRBV27,16,-,-,TRBJ2-3,CASSLRASEGTDTQYF,TGTGCCAGCAGCCTGAGGGCTAGCGAGGGCACAGATACGCAGTATTTT
TRBV4-3,13,few,-,TRBJ2-1,CASSQDRPNEQFF,TGCGCCAGCAGCCAAGATCGACCCAATGAGCAGTTCTTC
TRBV4-1,16,-,-,TRBJ2-5,CASSHSRTAAQETQYF,TGCGCCAGCAGCCATTCTAGGACCGCGGCTCAAGAGACCCAGTACTTC
TRBV25-1,13,-,-,TRBJ1-1,CASSDGWNTEAFF,TGTGCCAGCAGTGACGGGTGGAACACTGAAGCTTTCTTT
TRBV5-1,15,few,TRBD1,TRBJ2-6,CASSPDRAGANVLTF,TGCGCCAGCAGCCCCGACAGGGCTGGGGCCAACGTCCTGACTTTC
TRBV11-3,14,-,-,TRBJ1-6,CASSLGWKREPLHF,TGTGCCAGCAGCTTGGGATGGAAACGGGAACCCCTCCACTTT
TRBV6-6,16,-,TRBD1,TRBJ2-4,CASSYSTGYAKNIQYF,TGTGCCAGCAGTTACTCGACAGGGTATGCCAAAAACATTCAGTACTTC
TRBV29-1,14,-,TRBD1,TRBJ1-4,CSVIPGGTNEKLFF,TGCAGCGTTATTCCAGGGGGTACTAATGAAAAACTGTTTTTT
TRBV5-1,12,-,TRBD2,TRBJ2-3,CASSLGTSHTYF,TGCGCCAGCAGCTTAGGGACTAGCCATACGTATTTT
TRBV15,15,-,-,TRBJ2-4,CATSRDYTGAAIQYF,TGTGCCACCAGCAGAGATTATACGGGGGCTGCCATTCAGTACTTC
TRBV30,15,-,-,TRBJ2-3,CACNVVGRGADTQYF,TGTGCCTGTAACGTGGTTGGGAGAGGGGCAGATACGCAGTATTTT
TRBV29-1,11,-,-,TRBJ2-6,CSAGVANVLTF,TGCAGCGCTGGGGTGGCCAACGTCCTGACTTTC
TRBV7-9,13,-,-,TRBJ2-7,CASSSTLTYEQYF,TGTGCCAGCAGCTCGACATTAACCTACGAGCAGTACTTC
TRBV2,12,-,-,TRBJ2-3,CAEGTLVDTQYF,TGTGCCGAAGGGACATTGGTGGATACGCAGTATTTT